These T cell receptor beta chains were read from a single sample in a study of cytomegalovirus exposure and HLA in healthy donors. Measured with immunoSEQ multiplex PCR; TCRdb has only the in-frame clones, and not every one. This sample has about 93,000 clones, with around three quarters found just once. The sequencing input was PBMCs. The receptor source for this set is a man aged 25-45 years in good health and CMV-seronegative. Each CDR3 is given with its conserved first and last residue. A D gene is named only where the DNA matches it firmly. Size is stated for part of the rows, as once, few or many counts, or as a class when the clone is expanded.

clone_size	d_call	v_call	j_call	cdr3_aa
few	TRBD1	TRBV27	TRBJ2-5	CASSLYRQGLETQYF
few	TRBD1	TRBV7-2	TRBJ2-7	CASRRGTGSYEQYF
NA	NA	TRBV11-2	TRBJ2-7	CASSLAGTPWSSYEQYF
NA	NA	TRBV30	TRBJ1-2	CAWSVRKSNRYGYTF
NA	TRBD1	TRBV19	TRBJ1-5	CASSTGTGDQPQHF
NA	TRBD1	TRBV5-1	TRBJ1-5	CASSLGGRVNQPQHF
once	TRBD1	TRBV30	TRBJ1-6	CAWSVQGAYSPLHF
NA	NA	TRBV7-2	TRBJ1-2	CASSETERGYTF
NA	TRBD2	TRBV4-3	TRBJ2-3	CASSPGLAGGADTQYF
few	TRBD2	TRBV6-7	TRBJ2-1	CASSYAYRLAGVADEQFF
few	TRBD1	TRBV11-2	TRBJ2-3	CASSSGQGWEPTQYF
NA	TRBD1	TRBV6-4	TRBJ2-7	CASSYMGQGAYEQYF
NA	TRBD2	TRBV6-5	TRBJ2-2	CASSYILAGGTGELFF
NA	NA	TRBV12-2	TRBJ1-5	CASRNLGTGSYQPQHF
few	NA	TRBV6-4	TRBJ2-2	CASSDSSTGELFF
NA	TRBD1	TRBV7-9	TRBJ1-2	CASSSGQGYGYTF
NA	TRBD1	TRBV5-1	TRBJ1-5	CASSLSGTGHQPQHF
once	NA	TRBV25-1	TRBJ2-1	CASGVQGGSYNEQFF
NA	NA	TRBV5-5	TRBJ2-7	CASSRGDTYEQYF
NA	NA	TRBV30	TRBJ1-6	CAWRGGILRGSPLHF